The next 25 T cell receptor beta chains were all read from a single sample in a study of vaccination and CD4 T cells after COVID-19. These receptors have no identified antigens. The Oncomine TCR Beta short-read assay sequenced DNA from cultured CD4+ T cells. TCRdb ran MiXCR on the PCR reads and lists one entry per CDR3 protein. The sample yields almost 20,000 distinct CDR3 sequences, around 53% seen once. Described treatment: 10-day PBMC culture with coronavirus spike peptide pools or control peptides (ViraFEST assay). Specimen: CD4+ T cells from blood, cultured in vitro. These TCRs come from a human donor who had recovered from COVID-19.

The chain is built from TRBV30 and TRBJ1-2; 10 bases fit TRBD1. From germline, CDR1 is GTSNPN and CDR2 SVGIG (reference sequence). The CDR3 runs to 14 residues. V shed 2 bases and J 7 bases; nucleotides not matched to a gene: 7. As DNA, the CDR3 is TGTGCCTGGAGTATCTCCCGGACAGGGGGTGGCTACACCTTC. This sequence encodes CAWSISRTGGGYTF.

In this sample, this clonotype turned up a few times. This chain uses TRBV7-9 with TRBJ1-5; D unclear. CDR3 length: 12 amino acids. V lost 3 bases and J lost 6, with 6 bases in between. Germline CDR1 reads SEHNR; CDR2 reads FQNEAQ (reference sequence). This chain's CDR3 is CASSFSGQPQHF. The CDR3 DNA is TGTGCCAGCAGCTTTTCAGGTCAGCCCCAGCATTTT.

The rearrangement joins TRBV6-1 to TRBJ2-7; TRBD2 aligns across 7 bases. Germline V gene data show CDR1 as MNHNS and CDR2 as SASEGT. CDR3 length: 11 amino acids. V lost 5 bases to trimming and J lost 7 bases; unmatched junction nucleotides: 2. DNA of the CDR3: TGTGCCAGCAGTCCCGGGGGGGAGCAGTACTTC. It translates to CASSPGGEQYF.

This clonotype was observed a few times. The genes are TRBV20-1 and TRBJ2-3, with 7 nucleotides matching TRBD2. V shed 3 bases, J shed 5 bases, and the junction held 8 bases outside the gene matches. In germline, CDR1 is DFQATT, CDR2 SNEGSKA (reference sequence). The CDR3 has 14 amino acids. The CDR3 spells CSARGLADLDTQYF. For the CDR3, the DNA is TGCAGTGCTAGGGGGCTAGCGGATTTAGATACGCAGTATTTT.

The chain recombines TRBV7-9 with TRBJ1-1; the D gene is possibly TRBD1 (6 bases). CDR1 and CDR2 from the germline V gene are SEHNR and FQNEAQ (reference sequence). V was clipped by 1 base and J by 1 base, with 7 bases between them. The CDR3 loop spans 14 amino acids. The CDR3, as DNA: TGTGCCAGCAGCTTAGGACAGGAGAACACTGAAGCTTTCTTT. Translation gives CASSLGQENTEAFF.

V gene TRBV28 combines with J gene TRBJ1-1; a weak D match, TRBD1 (5 bases). The CDR3 length is 14 residues. V was clipped by 2 bases and J by 5 bases, with 12 bases between them. Germline CDR1 MDHEN, CDR2 SYDVKM. CDR3 protein: CASSLNSGRTEAFF. The CDR3 DNA reads TGTGCCAGCAGTTTAAATTCAGGGCGGACTGAAGCTTTCTTT.

This clonotype turned up a few times. The chain employs TRBV7-2 and TRBJ2-7, with 12 bases that match TRBD1. V gave up 2 bases and J gave up 7 bases; unmatched junction bases: 6. Per germline, CDR1 SGHTA and CDR2 FQGNSA. There are 15 residues in the CDR3. The CDR3 sequence is CASSLLGQGAGEQYF. In DNA form, the CDR3 reads TGTGCCAGCAGCTTATTGGGACAGGGGGCTGGGGAGCAGTACTTC.

This chain uses TRBV27 with TRBJ1-2; 8 bases line up with TRBD1. CDR1 is MNHEY and CDR2 is SMNVEV in the germline V gene (reference sequence). This CDR3 comprises 12 residues. Losses at the gene ends were 6 bases for V and 8 bases for J; bases not matched to a gene: 5. In DNA, the CDR3 is TGTGCCAGCAGCACAGGGGGGAGAGGCTACACCTTC. This codes for CASSTGGRGYTF.

Note on this clonotype: At one end the junction does not follow the germline gene, possibly because of a read error. V is TRBV6-2 or TRBV6-3 and J is TRBJ1-2, with 7 bases fitting TRBD1. Germline loops: CDR1 MNHEY, CDR2 SVGEGT. This CDR3 has 15 amino acids. CDR3 coding DNA: TGTGCCAGCAGTTACGCGGGACAGCCTAACTATGGCTGCACCTTC. Translation gives CASSYAGQPNYGCTF.

DNA for the CDR3: TGTGCCAGCGGGTGGGAGGGGACTAGGGAGACCCAGTACTTC. Protein: CASGWEGTRETQYF. The rearrangement uses TRBV2 and TRBJ2-5, with 8 positions matching TRBD2. CDR3 length: 14 amino acids. Germline V gene sequence: CDR1 SNHLY, CDR2 FYNNEI. The V and J ends lost 8 bases and 5 bases, in that order; junction bases with no gene match: 10.

This chain uses TRBV5-4 with TRBJ1-6; D is perhaps TRBD1 (5 bases). Germline CDR1 SGHNT, CDR2 YYREEE (reference sequence). The CDR3 length is 15 residues. V shed 4 bases and J shed 9 bases, with 17 bases lying between them. CDR3 in amino acids: CASSPGIAGTSPLHF. The CDR3 DNA sequence: TGTGCCAGCAGCCCGGGTATTGCGGGGACTTCACCCCTCCACTTT. Drawing the rest from reference TRBV5-4 and TRBJ1-6, the complete variable domain is ETGVTQSPTHLIKTRGQQVTLRCSSQSGHNTVSWYQQALGQGPQFIFQYYREEENGRGNFPPRFSGLQFPNYSSELNVNALELDDSALYLCASSPGIAGTSPLHFGNGTRLTVT.

The rearrangement links TRBV7-3 to TRBJ2-3; perhaps TRBD1 as D (6 bases). The CDR3 has 14 amino acids. V lost 5 bases, J lost 2 bases, and 11 bases lay in between. The germline gives CDR1 SGHTA, CDR2 FQGTGA. CDR3 DNA: TGTGCCAGCAGCAAAGGGACAACCACAGATACGCAGTATTTT. Translation: CASSKGTTTDTQYF.

This clonotype showed up just a few times. The chain employs TRBV2 and TRBJ1-6, with TRBD1 identical over 7 bases. There are 14 residues in the CDR3. J was trimmed by 6 bases and V by 4 bases; bases with no gene match: 3. The germline CDR1 and CDR2 sequences are SNHLY and FYNNEI. The DNA for the CDR3 is TGTGCCAGCAGTGGGACAGGAATTAATTCACCCCTCCACTTT. The encoded protein is CASSGTGINSPLHF.

This clonotype has only a few counts. J is TRBJ2-3 and V is TRBV6-1; D is perhaps TRBD1 or TRBD2 (5 bases each). This CDR3 comprises 16 residues. Per the germline V gene, CDR1 is MNHNS and CDR2 is SASEGT. V lost 5 bases and J 0 bases, leaving 15 bases between the germline ends. In nucleotides, the CDR3 is TGTGCCAGCAGTCGCCGGGACGGTCCTAGCACAGATACGCAGTATTTT. Its protein product is CASSRRDGPSTDTQYF.

The CDR3 DNA reads TGTGCCAGCAGCCGGGGGTCCCAAGAGACCCAGTACTTC. Its protein product is CASSRGSQETQYF. V and J are TRBV7-2 and TRBJ2-5, with D perhaps matching TRBD2 (6 bases). This CDR3 is 13 amino acids long. Germline assignment: CDR1 SGHTA and CDR2 FQGNSA. Trimming left V 5 bases short and J 1 base short, with 8 bases between.

The chain recombines TRBV14 with TRBJ2-3, with 10 nucleotides matching TRBD2. Germline loops: CDR1 SGHDN, CDR2 FVKESK. V lost 4 bases, J lost 5 bases, and 3 bases stayed unmatched. CDR3 length: 14 amino acids. CDR3 sequence (DNA): TGTGCCAGCAGCCCACGGACTAGCGGAGATACGCAGTATTTT. Its protein product is CASSPRTSGDTQYF.

The chain combines TRBV7-9 with TRBJ2-3; weak D call: TRBD1 (5 bases). The CDR3 totals 14 residues. CDR1 is SEHNR, CDR2 FQNEAQ, per germline (reference sequence). The V gene lost 5 bases and the J gene lost 6 bases, with 15 bases spanning the gap. CDR3 loop: CASSPRQGWDTQYF. CDR3 DNA: TGTGCCAGCAGCCCCCGCCAGGGTTGGGATACGCAGTATTTT.

V and J are TRBV28 and TRBJ2-5; D possibly corresponds to TRBD2 (6 bases). This CDR3 is built from 12 residues. Trimming stripped 11 bases from V and 5 bases from J, with 15 bases between. From germline, CDR1 is MDHEN and CDR2 SYDVKM. CDR3 coding DNA: TGTGCCGGCGGGACGGCCGGGGAGACCCAGTACTTC. It encodes CAGGTAGETQYF.

This clonotype was seen only a few times. J is TRBJ1-1 and V is TRBV27; D is undetermined. From germline, CDR1 is MNHEY and CDR2 SMNVEV (reference sequence). Trimming stripped 0 bases from V and 13 bases from J, with 18 bases between. The CDR3 spans 14 residues. Here the CDR3 DNA reads TGTGCCAGCAGTTTATCTTTAGCGGCGGAGAAGCTTTTCTTT. Encoded protein: CASSLSLAAEKLFF.

A few counts support this clonotype. The CDR3 sequence: CSASVPTGGGQPQHF. CDR3 sequence (DNA): TGCAGTGCTTCGGTGCCTACAGGGGGGGGACAGCCCCAGCATTTT. The chain couples TRBV20-1 to TRBJ1-5; 8 bases agree with TRBD1. The V gene end was trimmed by 5 bases and the J gene end by 7 bases; junction bases not matched to a gene: 13. The germline V gene has CDR1 DFQATT and CDR2 SNEGSKA (reference sequence). CDR3 length: 15 amino acids.

This sequence joins TRBV20-1 and TRBJ2-1; TRBD1 matches at 8 bases. Trimming removed 1 base from V and 2 bases from J; junction bases left unmatched: 4. CDR3 length: 15 residues. CDR1 DFQATT and CDR2 SNEGSKA come from the germline V gene (reference sequence). In nucleotides, the CDR3 is TGCAGTGCTAGAGCCCCAGGGGGCACCTACAATGAGCAGTTCTTC. It encodes CSARAPGGTYNEQFF.

The chain recombines TRBV25-1 with TRBJ2-2; 7 bases are shared with TRBD1. This CDR3 is built from 15 residues. Germline V gives CDR1 MGHDK, CDR2 SYGVNS. The junction had 5 bases not matched to a gene; V was cut back by 4 bases and J by 3 bases. In DNA form, the CDR3 reads TGTGCCAGCAGTGGACACAGGGGCCACACCGGGGAGCTGTTTTTT. Translation: CASSGHRGHTGELFF.

The V gene is TRBV7-2, the J gene TRBJ1-2, with D perhaps TRBD1 (6 bases). CDR3 length: 14 amino acids. The V gene lost 1 base and the J gene lost 8 bases, with 14 bases spanning the gap. In germline, CDR1 is SGHTA, CDR2 FQGNSA. The DNA of the CDR3 is TGTGCCAGCAGCTTAGTTGGACAGTCGAAAGGCTACACCTTC. It specifies CASSLVGQSKGYTF.

This clonotype was counted between two and nine times. The gene calls are TRBV27 and TRBJ2-1; possible D gene TRBD2, 7 bases. V lost 5 bases to trimming and J lost 0 bases, with 14 bases between them. Germline CDR1 MNHEY, CDR2 SMNVEV (reference sequence). CDR3 size: 16 residues. The CDR3 DNA is TGTGCCAGCAGTAAGGGGGGGGGTAGCTCCTACAATGAGCAGTTCTTC. Its translation: CASSKGGGSSYNEQFF.

This clonotype has a single count. The rearrangement uses TRBV20-1 and TRBJ1-1; the D gene is possibly TRBD1 (5 bases). The germline V and J ends were trimmed by 3 bases and 1 base, with 6 bases remaining between them. CDR1 is DFQATT, CDR2 SNEGSKA, per germline (reference sequence). The CDR3 extends over 12 amino acids. The CDR3: CSARTENTEAFF. The CDR3 DNA is TGCAGTGCTAGGACAGAGAACACTGAAGCTTTCTTT.